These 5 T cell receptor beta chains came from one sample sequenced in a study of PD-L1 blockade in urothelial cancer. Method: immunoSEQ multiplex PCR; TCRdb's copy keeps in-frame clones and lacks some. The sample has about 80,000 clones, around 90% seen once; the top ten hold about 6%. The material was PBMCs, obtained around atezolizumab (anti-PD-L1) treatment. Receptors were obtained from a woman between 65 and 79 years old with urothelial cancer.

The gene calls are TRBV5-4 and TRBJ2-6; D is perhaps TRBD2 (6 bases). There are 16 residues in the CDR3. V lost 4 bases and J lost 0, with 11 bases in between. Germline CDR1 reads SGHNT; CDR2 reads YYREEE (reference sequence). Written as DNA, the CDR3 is TGTGCCAGCAGCCTGGGACTGCCCTCTGGGGCCAACGTCCTGACTTTC. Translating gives CASSLGLPSGANVLTF.

The CDR3: CAWSVSGQGFTGNTIYF. The CDR3 coding sequence is TGTGCCTGGAGTGTTTCGGGACAGGGTTTCACTGGAAACACCATATATTTT. The V gene is TRBV30, the J gene TRBJ1-3; TRBD1 agrees at 9 bases. Germline V gives CDR1 GTSNPN, CDR2 SVGIG (reference sequence). J lost 2 bases, V lost 0 bases, and 8 bases had no gene match. This CDR3 is 17 amino acids long.

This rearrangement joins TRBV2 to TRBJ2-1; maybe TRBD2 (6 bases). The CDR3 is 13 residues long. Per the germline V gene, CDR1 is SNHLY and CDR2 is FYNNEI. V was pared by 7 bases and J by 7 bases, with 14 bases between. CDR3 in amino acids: CASKLGRENEQFF. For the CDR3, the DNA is TGTGCCAGCAAGTTAGGACGGGAGAATGAGCAGTTCTTC.

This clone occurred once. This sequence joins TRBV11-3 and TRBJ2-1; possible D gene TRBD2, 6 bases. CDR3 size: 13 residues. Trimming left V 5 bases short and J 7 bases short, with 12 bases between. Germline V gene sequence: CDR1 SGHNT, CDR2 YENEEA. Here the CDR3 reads CASSPLRGNEQFF. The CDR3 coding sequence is TGTGCCAGCAGCCCCCTTCGGGGGAATGAGCAGTTCTTC.

This CDR3 is CASSVRGVLWDEQFF. CDR3 sequence (DNA): TGTGCCAGCAGCGTTCGCGGGGTCCTCTGGGATGAGCAGTTCTTC. This chain joins TRBV9 and TRBJ2-1; D is perhaps TRBD2 (6 bases). Trimming cost V 2 bases and J 8 bases, with 17 bases left between them. This CDR3 contains 15 residues. Germline loops: CDR1 SGDLS, CDR2 YYNGEE.